Following are 10 T cell receptor beta chains from one sample sequenced in a study of blood T cell repertoires in COVID-19. Assay used: immunoSEQ multiplex PCR; TCRdb lists only in-frame clones, some missing. The sample has about 370,000 clones; 80% to 90% are singletons. Sequenced sample: peripheral blood. The receptors were gathered from a woman aged 25-40 years with COVID-19, enrolled during active disease.

V gene TRBV9 combines with J gene TRBJ2-5; 7 positions match TRBD1. J was trimmed by 5 bases and V by 0 bases; bases with no gene match: 10. This CDR3 has 16 amino acids. CDR1 is SGDLS and CDR2 is YYNGEE in the germline V gene. The chain's CDR3 is CASSVDLGGPWETQYF. In DNA, the CDR3 is TGTGCCAGCAGCGTAGATTTAGGGGGCCCTTGGGAGACCCAGTACTTC.

V and J are TRBV11-2 and TRBJ2-1; D might be TRBD2 (7 bases). This CDR3 has 15 residues. Germline CDR1 is SGHAT and CDR2 is FQNNGV. Trimming shortened V by 5 bases and J by 9 bases, and 20 bases separated the two germline ends. The CDR3 sequence: CASSPGGQHYGEQFF. In DNA form, the CDR3 reads TGTGCCAGCAGCCCGGGGGGACAACACTATGGTGAGCAGTTCTTC.

The CDR3 DNA reads as TGCGCCAGCAGCCAAGAAAGCGGGGGTTGGGAGACCCAGTACTTC. Protein sequence: CASSQESGGWETQYF. The chain uses TRBV4-3 and TRBJ2-5; 8 nucleotides match TRBD2. The V and J ends lost 0 bases and 5 bases, in that order; junction bases with no gene match: 5. This CDR3 has 15 residues. In germline, CDR1 is LGHNA, CDR2 YSLEER.

The chain has TRBV13 and TRBJ2-1, with 13 bases aligning to TRBD2. The CDR3 has 15 residues. The V gene's germline CDR1 is PRHDT and CDR2 FYEKMQ (reference sequence). The V gene end was trimmed by 3 bases and the J gene end by 9 bases; junction bases not matched to a gene: 5. CDR3 residues: CASSFGLAGAIEQFF. CDR3 nucleotide sequence: TGTGCCAGCAGCTTCGGACTAGCGGGAGCCATTGAGCAGTTCTTC.

V gene TRBV2 combines with J gene TRBJ2-1, with 7 bases matching TRBD2. Germline V CDR1 and CDR2: SNHLY, FYNNEI. This CDR3 contains 15 residues. V shed 8 bases and J 0 bases; nucleotides not matched to a gene: 7. The CDR3 region is CASPREGYSYNEQFF. The CDR3 DNA follows: TGTGCCAGCCCGAGGGAGGGGTACTCCTACAATGAGCAGTTCTTC. Full variable domain (outside the CDR3, taken from reference TRBV2 and TRBJ2-1): EPEVTQTPSHQVTQMGQEVILRCVPISNHLYFYWYRQILGQKVEFLVSFYNNEISEKSEIFDDQFSVERPDGSNFTLKIRSTKLEDSAMYFCASPREGYSYNEQFFGPGTRLTVL.

The chain uses TRBV12-5 and TRBJ2-1, with a weak D call TRBD2 (5 bases). CDR3 length: 14 amino acids. Between the trimmed V and J ends, which lost 0 bases and 7 bases, there was a span of 10 bases. Per germline, CDR1 LGHNT and CDR2 FRNRAP. The CDR3 loop is CASGLVVRENEQFF. The CDR3 bases are TGTGCTAGTGGTTTGGTAGTAAGGGAGAATGAGCAGTTCTTC.

The V gene is TRBV4-3, the J gene TRBJ2-7; 7 bases align to TRBD1. The V segment lost 2 bases and the J segment 3 bases; nucleotides outside the gene matches: 7. Germline V lookup: CDR1 LGHNA, CDR2 YSLEER. The CDR3 consists of 15 residues. The CDR3 sequence: CASSQHRDRDYEQYF. The CDR3 bases are TGCGCCAGCAGCCAACACAGGGACAGAGACTACGAGCAGTACTTC.

The chain links TRBV6-6 to TRBJ1-1; maybe TRBD1 (5 bases). Between the trimmed V and J ends, which lost 5 bases and 0 bases, there was a span of 10 bases. The CDR3 runs to 14 residues. Germline lookup yields CDR1 MNHNY and CDR2 SVGAGI (reference sequence). The CDR3 loop reads CASSETVMNTEAFF. CDR3 sequence (DNA): TGTGCCAGCAGTGAGACAGTAATGAACACTGAAGCTTTCTTT.

The count of this clone is one. For the CDR3, the DNA is TGTGCCAGCAGCTTATACGGGCGACAGGGCCCTGAAGCTTTCTTT. This translates into CASSLYGRQGPEAFF. This rearrangement joins TRBV7-2 to TRBJ1-1; 7 bases line up with TRBD1. Germline V gene data show CDR1 as SGHTA and CDR2 as FQGNSA. V was clipped by 2 bases and J by 6 bases; unmatched bases: 9. The CDR3 spans 15 residues.

This clone was detected a few times. This rearrangement joins TRBV29-1 to TRBJ1-3; 7 nucleotides align to TRBD1. This CDR3 has 13 residues. CDR1 is SQVTM and CDR2 is ANQGSEA in the germline V gene. With V trimmed by 7 bases and J by 0 bases, 3 bases remained unmatched. CDR3 residues: CSATGDSGNTIYF. The DNA of the CDR3 is TGCAGCGCAACAGGGGACTCTGGAAACACCATATATTTT.